Sequencing of this T cell receptor beta chain was carried out in a study of CD8 T cells in Susac syndrome. Per germline, CDR1 SGHRS and CDR2 YFSETQ. Losses at the gene ends were 4 bases for V and 2 bases for J; bases not matched to a gene: 5. This CDR3 contains 14 residues. The authors sequenced TCR beta from blood CD8+ and CD4+ T cells. Random hexamers were used to reverse transcribe roughly 0.45 to 1 ug of RNA. MiXCR, run by TCRdb on the immunoSEQ multiplex PCR reads, gives a single entry per CDR3 protein. This sample has fewer than 90,000 distinct CDR3 sequences, with over 85% found just once. The clonotype comes from a human donor with Susac syndrome. V and J are TRBV5-1 and TRBJ2-5, with 7 bases identical to TRBD1. Source material: CD8+ T cells from PBMCs. The CDR3 spells CASSPGDSQETQYF. The CDR3 DNA sequence: TGCGCCAGCAGCCCCGGGGACAGTCAAGAGACCCAGTACTTC.